A single sample is the source of the 8 T cell receptor beta chains below, sequenced in a study of identical twins. TCRdb re-derived calls from the 5' RACE reads in MiXCR, one entry per CDR3 protein. The repertoire holds 1.5 million to 2 million distinct CDR3 sequences, 32% seen once, with over 0.25% in the top ten. The sample was cord blood. The receptors here all came from a newborn girl in good health.

The table lists this clonotype with many counts. The chain has TRBV11-2 and TRBJ2-3; D is tentatively TRBD1 or TRBD2 (5 bases each). The CDR3 loop spans 16 amino acids. Deletions cut 0 bases from V and 6 bases from J, with 16 bases between. The germline V gene has CDR1 SGHAT and CDR2 FQNNGV. The CDR3 region is CASSLDNPRGWDTQYF. CDR3 bases: TGTGCCAGCAGCTTAGATAATCCGAGGGGATGGGATACGCAGTATTTT.

This chain uses TRBV11-3 with TRBJ2-1; TRBD2 matches 9 bases. CDR3 length equals 15 residues. Per the germline V gene, CDR1 is SGHNT and CDR2 is YENEEA. V was pared by 5 bases and J by 7 bases, with 9 bases of the junction left unmatched. The DNA of the CDR3 is TGTGCCAGCAGCCTTAGCGGGGGCCAGGGGAATGAGCAGTTCTTC. This encodes CASSLSGGQGNEQFF.

This chain connects TRBV5-1 to TRBJ2-3, with 9 bases matching TRBD2. The germline V gene has CDR1 SGHRS and CDR2 YFSETQ. There are 17 residues in the CDR3. V was clipped by 4 bases and J by 4 bases; unmatched bases: 13. CDR3 residues: CASSDRAGGISADTQYF. The CDR3 DNA follows: TGCGCCAGCAGCGATCGAGCGGGGGGTATCAGCGCAGATACGCAGTATTTT. Combining the CDR3 with reference TRBV5-1 and TRBJ2-3 gives the whole variable domain KAGVTQTPRYLIKTRGQQVTLSCSPISGHRSVSWYQQTPGQGLQFLFEYFSETQRNKGNFPGRFSGRQFSNSRSEMNVSTLELGDSALYLCASSDRAGGISADTQYFGPGTRLTVL.

The chain is built from TRBV7-8 and TRBJ2-6; perhaps TRBD2 as D (6 bases). Germline V gene lookup returns CDR1 SGHVS and CDR2 FQNEAQ. V was cut by 4 bases and J by 3 bases, with 19 bases left in between. This CDR3 comprises 18 residues. The CDR3 is CASSSTTGTLNGANVLTF. CDR3 DNA sequence: TGTGCCAGCAGCTCGACAACCGGGACTTTGAATGGGGCCAACGTCCTGACTTTC.

This clonotype turned up a few times. This chain uses TRBV6-1 with TRBJ2-5, with TRBD2 matching over 9 bases. The CDR3 totals 16 residues. Trimming removed 4 bases from V and 5 bases from J; junction bases left unmatched: 11. In germline, CDR1 is MNHNS, CDR2 SASEGT. The CDR3 protein is CASSVNDLAGEETQYF. As DNA, the CDR3 is TGTGCCAGCAGTGTAAACGACTTAGCGGGAGAGGAGACCCAGTACTTC.

The gene calls are TRBV20-1 and TRBJ2-5, with D tentatively TRBD1 (6 bases). This CDR3 spans 13 amino acids. Germline CDR1 reads DFQATT; CDR2 reads SNEGSKA (reference sequence). With 2 bases removed from V and 0 bases from J, the gap between germline ends came to 7 bases. The CDR3 loop reads CSARNRDQETQYF. The CDR3 DNA reads TGCAGTGCTAGAAACAGGGACCAAGAGACCCAGTACTTC.

This clonotype has a handful of counts. J is TRBJ1-4 and V is TRBV6-1; D is uncertain. V was shortened by 2 bases and J by 0 bases, with 16 bases between the two germline ends. The CDR3 is made up of 18 amino acids. Per the germline V gene, CDR1 is MNHNS and CDR2 is SASEGT. The chain's CDR3 is CASSERASWDATNEKLFF. Here the CDR3 DNA reads TGTGCCAGCAGTGAAAGGGCTTCATGGGATGCAACTAATGAAAAACTGTTTTTT.

The chain joins TRBV7-2 to TRBJ2-5, with 8 bases aligning to TRBD2. The germline V gene has CDR1 SGHTA and CDR2 FQGNSA. V lost 2 bases, J lost 11 bases, and 13 bases stayed unmatched. The CDR3 loop spans 15 amino acids. CDR3 in amino acids: CASSLSLAGSNEQYF. DNA of the CDR3: TGTGCCAGCAGCTTATCGCTAGCGGGCTCAAATGAGCAGTACTTC.